The next 26 T cell receptor beta chains were all read from a single sample in a study of T-cell memory formation after mild COVID-19. TCRdb called the 5' RACE reads again in MiXCR, with one record for every CDR3 protein. The sample has roughly 550,000 distinct CDR3 sequences, about 20% seen once; the top ten hold about an eighth. What was sequenced was PBMCs or a T cell subset sorted from them (not recorded which). These receptors were taken from an adult woman who had mild COVID-19 (a few samples of this study predate the infection). Cell type and time point are not known.

This chain connects TRBV6-6 to TRBJ2-1; a possible D gene is TRBD2 (5 bases). CDR3 size: 13 residues. From germline, CDR1 is MNHNY and CDR2 SVGAGI (reference sequence). V shed 4 bases and J shed 7 bases, with 11 bases lying between them. CDR3 in amino acids: CASSFLLENEQFF. The CDR3 bases are TGTGCCAGCAGTTTCCTACTAGAGAATGAGCAGTTCTTC.

The chain recombines TRBV5-1 with TRBJ2-1; 9 nucleotides agree with TRBD2. This CDR3 region has 11 residues. Germline CDR1 and CDR2: SGHRS and YFSETQ. J was trimmed by 12 bases and V by 4 bases; bases with no gene match: 2. Here the CDR3 DNA reads TGCGCCAGCAGCATGGGACTAGCGCAGTTCTTC. It translates to CASSMGLAQFF.

This chain uses TRBV20-1 with TRBJ2-7, with D unresolved. Trimming removed 3 bases at V and 0 bases at J, with 9 bases between. The length of the CDR3 is 13 residues. Per the germline V gene, CDR1 is DFQATT and CDR2 is SNEGSKA (reference sequence). This CDR3 is CSARQPASYEQYF. DNA for the CDR3: TGCAGTGCTAGGCAGCCGGCCTCCTACGAGCAGTACTTC.

This clonotype has more than one count but fewer than ten. The V gene is TRBV7-2, the J gene TRBJ2-3; TRBD2 agrees at 8 bases. With V trimmed by 6 bases and J by 0 bases, 8 bases remained unmatched. Germline assignment: CDR1 SGHTA and CDR2 FQGNSA. CDR3 length: 16 residues. The CDR3 DNA reads as TGTGCCAGCAGAGTTACTAGCGGAGCTAGCACAGATACGCAGTATTTT. Translation gives CASRVTSGASTDTQYF.

This clonotype was seen repeatedly, ten times or more. This chain links TRBV7-6 with TRBJ2-5, with a tentative D call TRBD2 (5 bases). This CDR3 is built from 14 residues. In germline, CDR1 is SGHVS, CDR2 FNYEAQ. V was clipped by 0 bases and J by 2 bases, with 7 bases between them. CDR3 nucleotide sequence: TGTGCCAGCAGCTTAGCGCCGGGGCAAGAGACCCAGTACTTC. Translating gives CASSLAPGQETQYF. The entire variable domain, with the rest obtained from reference TRBV7-6 and TRBJ2-5, is as follows: GAGVSQSPRYKVTKRGQDVALRCDPISGHVSLYWYRQALGQGPEFLTYFNYEAQQDKSGLPNDRFSAERPEGSISTLTIQRTEQRDSAMYRCASSLAPGQETQYFGPGTRLLVL.

The chain is built from TRBV6-6 and TRBJ2-7; TRBD2 matches 11 bases. Trimming took 7 bases from V and 5 from J; bases not matched to a gene: 7. This CDR3 spans 14 amino acids. Germline V gives CDR1 MNHNY, CDR2 SVGAGI (reference sequence). The CDR3 region has the DNA TGTGCCAGCATCATCACTAGCGGGAGTCACGAGCAGTACTTC. It encodes CASIITSGSHEQYF.

V usage is TRBV20-1 and J usage is TRBJ1-1; D remains ambiguous. Per the germline V gene, CDR1 is DFQATT and CDR2 is SNEGSKA (reference sequence). This CDR3 is 15 amino acids long. V lost 2 bases to trimming and J lost 0 bases, with 13 bases between them. CDR3 region: CSARWLETLNTEAFF. DNA of the CDR3: TGCAGTGCTAGATGGTTAGAGACCTTGAACACTGAAGCTTTCTTT.

This clonotype was found a few times. The chain uses TRBV9 and TRBJ1-2; possibly TRBD1 for D (5 bases). The germline gives CDR1 SGDLS, CDR2 YYNGEE. The germline V and J ends were trimmed by 0 bases and 1 base, with 7 bases remaining between them. This CDR3 has 14 residues. The CDR3 DNA is TGTGCCAGCAGCGTAGACAGGAGTAACTATGGCTACACCTTC. This sequence encodes CASSVDRSNYGYTF.

This clonotype has only one observation. The rearrangement links TRBV19 to TRBJ1-5; D is possibly TRBD1 (6 bases). Germline values: CDR1 LNHDA, CDR2 SQIVND (reference sequence). Trimming took off 7 bases at V and 2 bases at J, with 15 bases between the two ends. This CDR3 is built from 15 residues. The DNA of the CDR3 is TGTGCCAGTATTGAGGGGGGCGGGCGCAATCAGCCCCAGCATTTT. Its protein product is CASIEGGGRNQPQHF.

In its sample, this clonotype was seen a few times. The rearrangement uses TRBV20-1 and TRBJ2-5, with 7 bases fitting TRBD1. The length of the CDR3 is 14 residues. After removal of 2 bases from V and 4 bases from J, the junction contained 7 bases not matched to a gene. The germline V gene has CDR1 DFQATT and CDR2 SNEGSKA (reference sequence). Here the CDR3 DNA reads TGCAGTGCTAGAAGGACAGGTGGGGGAGAGACCCAGTACTTC. Translating it yields CSARRTGGGETQYF.

This clonotype appeared a few times. V usage is TRBV11-2 and J usage is TRBJ2-2; D remains unclear. The CDR3 spans 12 residues. V shed 3 bases and J shed 6 bases, with 5 bases lying between them. Looked up from germline, CDR1 is SGHAT and CDR2 is FQNNGV. The CDR3 is CASSFAAGELFF. DNA of the CDR3: TGTGCCAGCAGCTTCGCCGCCGGGGAGCTGTTTTTT.

This clonotype has more than one count but fewer than ten. J is TRBJ2-3 and V is TRBV25-1; D is perhaps TRBD1 (5 bases). Germline-derived CDR1 and CDR2 are MGHDK and SYGVNS. The CDR3 is 16 amino acids. With 1 base removed from V and 2 bases from J, the gap between germline ends came to 13 bases. The CDR3 nucleotides read TGTGCCAGCAGTGAATTAAGGGGAATTATCACAGATACGCAGTATTTT. It specifies CASSELRGIITDTQYF. Full variable domain (rest looked up from reference TRBV25-1 and TRBJ2-3): EADIYQTPRYLVIGTGKKITLECSQTMGHDKMYWYQQDPGMELHLIHYSYGVNSTEKGDLSSESTVSRIRTEHFPLTLESARPSHTSQYLCASSELRGIITDTQYFGPGTRLTVL.

The rearrangement joins TRBV27 to TRBJ2-7; TRBD1 or TRBD2 may be the D gene (5 bases each). CDR3 length equals 16 residues. Germline CDR1 MNHEY, CDR2 SMNVEV (reference sequence). V lost 2 bases, J lost 2 bases, and 16 bases lay in between. The CDR3 reads CASSLSGQGRAYEQYF. The CDR3 DNA sequence: TGTGCCAGCAGTTTAAGCGGCCAGGGTAGGGCCTACGAGCAGTACTTC.

The chain combines TRBV27 with TRBJ2-5, with 8 bases fitting TRBD1. Germline trimming cut 6 bases from V and 2 bases from J; bases unmatched to any gene: 2. The CDR3 is 13 residues long. CDR1 MNHEY and CDR2 SMNVEV come from the germline V gene (reference sequence). The CDR3 nucleotides read TGTGCCAGCAGGGGACAGGCGCAAGAGACCCAGTACTTC. Protein: CASRGQAQETQYF.

The chain links TRBV24-1 to TRBJ2-5, with 12 bases that match TRBD2. The CDR3 has 16 amino acids. CDR1 and CDR2 from the germline V gene are KGHDR and SFDVKD. V shed 4 bases, J shed 3 bases, and the junction held 5 bases outside the gene matches. The CDR3 bases are TGTGCCACCAGTGACCCGACTAGCGGGAGAAAAGAGACCCAGTACTTC. Translation: CATSDPTSGRKETQYF.

V usage is TRBV4-2 and J usage is TRBJ2-5; possible D gene TRBD1, 5 bases. In germline, CDR1 is LGHNA, CDR2 YNFKEQ. CDR3 length: 15 residues. V was shortened by 4 bases and J by 3 bases, with 15 bases between the two germline ends. The CDR3 region is CASSPRGRAEETQYF. In DNA, the CDR3 is TGTGCCAGCAGCCCAAGAGGCAGGGCTGAAGAGACCCAGTACTTC.

Many counts were recorded for this clonotype. The chain has TRBV9 and TRBJ1-5, with 8 positions matching TRBD1. CDR3 length: 15 amino acids. Unmatched junction bases numbered 5, after V lost 2 bases and J lost 4 bases. Germline values: CDR1 SGDLS, CDR2 YYNGEE. The CDR3 sequence is CASSVGTGTNQPQHF. CDR3 DNA sequence: TGTGCCAGCAGCGTCGGGACAGGTACTAATCAGCCCCAGCATTTT.

The genes are TRBV18 and TRBJ1-3, with D unresolved. V gave up 0 bases and J gave up 1 base, with 7 bases separating them. The germline V gene has CDR1 KGHSH and CDR2 LQKENI. This CDR3 contains 15 residues. CDR3 sequence: CASSPPDHSGNTIYF. The CDR3 DNA reads TGTGCCAGCTCACCACCGGACCATTCTGGAAACACCATATATTTT. The whole variable domain, remainder taken from reference TRBV18 and TRBJ1-3, is NAGVMQNPRHLVRRRGQEARLRCSPMKGHSHVYWYRQLPEEGLKFMVYLQKENIIDESGMPKERFSAEFPKEGPSILRIQQVVRGDSAAYFCASSPPDHSGNTIYFGEGSWLTVV.

This clonotype showed up just a few times. J is TRBJ2-1 and V is TRBV29-1; 8 nucleotides agree with TRBD2. Germline loops: CDR1 SQVTM, CDR2 ANQGSEA. With V trimmed by 7 bases and J by 2 bases, 28 bases remained unmatched. The CDR3 totals 21 residues. CDR3 nucleotides: TGCAGCGGCGCCGCCGGGGGGGCCATTGACTATAGCTCCTGGCCCTACAATGAGCAGTTCTTC. Its protein is CSGAAGGAIDYSSWPYNEQFF.

The chain recombines TRBV12-3 or TRBV12-4 with TRBJ1-2; D unresolved. The CDR3 contains 15 residues. The V end was cut by 5 bases, the J end by 0 bases, with 13 bases between. The DNA for the CDR3 is TGTGCCAGCAGTGACCTCGGGAGAGCTAACTATGGCTACACCTTC. Amino acid sequence: CASSDLGRANYGYTF.

The CDR3 nucleotides are TGTGCCAGCAGTGAAGGACTAGCGGGAGGTGTGGAGACCCAGTACTTC. Its protein product is CASSEGLAGGVETQYF. This sequence joins TRBV2 and TRBJ2-5, with 13 bases fitting TRBD2. Trimming took 1 base from V and 5 from J; bases not matched to a gene: 4. CDR1 is SNHLY, CDR2 FYNNEI, per germline. The CDR3 contains 16 residues. The full variable domain, with the rest looked up from reference TRBV2 and TRBJ2-5, is EPEVTQTPSHQVTQMGQEVILRCVPISNHLYFYWYRQILGQKVEFLVSFYNNEISEKSEIFDDQFSVERPDGSNFTLKIRSTKLEDSAMYFCASSEGLAGGVETQYFGPGTRLLVL.

The chain recombines TRBV9 with TRBJ2-5; 8 nucleotides align to TRBD2. The V and J ends lost 0 bases and 9 bases, in that order; junction bases with no gene match: 7. This CDR3 has 14 amino acids. Germline lookup yields CDR1 SGDLS and CDR2 YYNGEE. The CDR3 DNA is TGTGCCAGCAGCGTAGGATTAGCGGGGTCGGCCCAGTACTTC. Translating gives CASSVGLAGSAQYF.

This clonotype came up a few times. The chain recombines TRBV6-4 with TRBJ2-1; TRBD1 matches 7 bases. This CDR3 is 15 amino acids long. From germline, CDR1 is MRHNA and CDR2 SNTAGT. V dropped 3 bases and J dropped 3; count of bases not matched to a gene: 5. The CDR3 region is CASSEQGNNYNEQFF. The CDR3 DNA follows: TGTGCCAGCAGTGAACAGGGGAATAACTACAATGAGCAGTTCTTC.

The J gene is TRBJ2-1, the V gene TRBV20-1; 11 nucleotides align to TRBD1. The V gene end was trimmed by 4 bases and the J gene end by 9 bases; junction bases not matched to a gene: 8. Germline assignment: CDR1 DFQATT and CDR2 SNEGSKA (reference sequence). This CDR3 has 14 residues. In nucleotides, the CDR3 is TGCAGTGCTATAGGGGACAGGGGGGAAGTTGAGCAGTTCTTC. Protein product: CSAIGDRGEVEQFF.

This clonotype was found a few times. The chain has TRBV10-3 and TRBJ2-2; 7 bases match TRBD2. Trimming removed 10 bases from V and 1 base from J; junction bases left unmatched: 6. This CDR3 is 14 amino acids long. From germline, CDR1 is ENHRY and CDR2 SYGVKD. The CDR3 here is CATGGVLNTGELFF. The CDR3 bases are TGTGCCACGGGAGGAGTGTTGAACACCGGGGAGCTGTTTTTT.

In its sample, this clonotype was seen once. The rearrangement joins TRBV10-3 to TRBJ1-2, with 8 bases matching TRBD1. V gave up 4 bases and J gave up 6 bases; unmatched junction bases: 4. Germline lookup yields CDR1 ENHRY and CDR2 SYGVKD. This CDR3 is 13 amino acids long. CDR3 residues: CAISGQGRDGYTF. The CDR3 DNA reads as TGTGCCATCAGTGGACAGGGGAGGGATGGCTACACCTTC.